Shown below are 28 T cell receptor beta chains from a single sample sequenced in a study of tumor-infiltrating lymphocytes in primary liver carcinoma. TCR beta cDNA was made from 450 to 600 ng total RNA with a constant-region primer. For TCR beta, libraries were produced by three nested multiplex PCR rounds using slightly modified ARM-PCR. A C-beta reverse primer and TRBV1-TRBV30 forward primers served in each of the first two PCR rounds, at around 10 cycles apiece. TCRdb analysed the multiplex PCR reads with MiXCR anew, one entry per CDR3 protein. The sample holds fewer than 90,000 distinct CDR3 sequences, approximately 70% seen once. Co-extraction of both nucleic acids (RNA and DNA) used about 19-33 mg of unsorted bulk tissue. The sample comprised liver tumor tissue from sampling region 1. The sample's subset: tumor region T1, superior pole. Receptors originate from a man between 35 and 55 years old with primary liver carcinoma and hepatitis B virus infection.

This clonotype has at least ten counts. The V gene is TRBV6-6, the J gene TRBJ1-4; 8 bases match TRBD1. The J segment lost 5 bases and the V segment lost 5 bases, leaving 4 bases of the junction unmatched. The CDR3 sequence is 14 residues long. Germline V gene sequence: CDR1 MNHNY, CDR2 SVGAGI (reference sequence). The CDR3 DNA sequence: TGTGCCAGCAGTAAGGGACAGGACAATGAAAAACTGTTTTTT. This codes for CASSKGQDNEKLFF.

On this clonotype: This clone may be a read error of a much larger clone one base away. The genes are TRBV29-1 and TRBJ1-3; D is unclear. V was trimmed by 5 bases and J by 3 bases, leaving 14 bases between them. This CDR3 comprises 14 residues. The germline V gene has CDR1 SQVTM and CDR2 ANQGSEA. CDR3 region: CSVSDTNFGNTIYF. In DNA form, the CDR3 reads TGCAGCGTTTCCGACACTAACTTTGGAAACACCATATATTTT.

As for this clonotype: One end of the junction varies from germline; a read error may be responsible. The chain joins TRBV11-2 to TRBJ2-7; TRBD2 aligns across 12 bases. The CDR3 sequence is 17 residues long. The V gene's germline CDR1 is SGHAT and CDR2 FQNNGV. This CDR3 is CANSQGLAGSPFYEQYF. DNA of the CDR3: TGTGCCAACAGCCAGGGACTAGCGGGTTCTCCTTTCTACGAGCAGTATTTC.

V is TRBV10-3 and J is TRBJ2-7; D remains unclear. The germline gives CDR1 ENHRY, CDR2 SYGVKD. The CDR3 spans 15 residues. The germline V and J ends were trimmed by 4 bases and 6 bases, with 19 bases remaining between them. The CDR3 reads CAISGAVLESIEQYF. The CDR3 DNA reads as TGTGCCATCAGTGGAGCTGTCCTGGAGAGTATCGAGCAGTACTTC.

On this clonotype itself: The conserved phenylalanine or tryptophan is not found at the CDR3 terminus, so this likely reflects a read error. It is unclear where the CDR3 begins or ends on the DNA, so no DNA is shown, and the CDR3 is as TCRdb lists it. The genes are TRBV11-2 and TRBJ2-5; TRBD2 is taken as the D call from the table, unchecked against the DNA. The CDR3 has 16 residues if both end residues are counted. Per the germline V gene, CDR1 is SGHAT and CDR2 is FQNNGV. The CDR3 spells CASRSRDSAHQETRYI.

The genes are TRBV4-2 and TRBJ2-1, with 13 bases aligning to TRBD2. This CDR3 is 16 amino acids long. The germline V gene encodes CDR1 LGHNA and CDR2 YNFKEQ. J gave up 5 bases and V 10 bases, and 11 bases lay outside the gene matches. The CDR3: CANSVTGTSGNNEQFF. As DNA, the CDR3 is TGTGCCAACAGTGTAACCGGGACTAGCGGGAACAATGAGCAGTTCTTC.

Of note for this clonotype: A much more abundant neighbour one base away suggests this may be a read error. The chain is built from TRBV28 and TRBJ2-5; D could derive from TRBD1 or TRBD2 (5 bases each). Trimming took 5 bases from V and 3 from J, leaving 16 bases between them. This CDR3 is 15 amino acids long. Germline-derived CDR1 and CDR2 are MDHEN and SYDVKM. CDR3 DNA: TGTGCCAGCAGTACTACCCCTCGGGGCGAAGAGACCCAGTACTTC. This sequence encodes CASSTTPRGEETQYF.

This rearrangement joins TRBV10-3 to TRBJ1-4; unclear D gene. Germline-derived CDR1 and CDR2 are ENHRY and SYGVKD. The CDR3 contains 15 residues. Here the CDR3 reads CDTSEPTKHNEKLFF. CDR3 coding DNA: TGTGACACCAGTGAGCCGACGAAGCATAATGAAAAACTGTTTTTT.

This clonotype was seen many times. The V call is TRBV6-1, the J call TRBJ1-5; 8 nucleotides agree with TRBD1. Germline lookup yields CDR1 MNHNS and CDR2 SASEGT. Trimming took 6 bases from V and 4 from J; bases not matched to a gene: 11. The CDR3 has 16 amino acids. DNA of the CDR3: TGTGCCAGCAGGTCCCCCGGGACAGGTGGGAATCAGCCCCAGCATTTT. Translation: CASRSPGTGGNQPQHF.

With regard to this clonotype: One end of the junction is discordant with germline, which a read error may explain. V gene TRBV12-3 or TRBV12-4 combines with J gene TRBJ1-1, with D unresolved. This CDR3 has 12 amino acids. This CDR3 is CASSARSTEAFF. The CDR3 DNA follows: TGCGCCAGCAGCGCAAGGAGCACCGAAGCTTTCTTT.

With regard to this clonotype: The CDR3 ends on some other residue instead of the conserved phenylalanine or tryptophan, so this is likely a read error. The chain has TRBV11-2 and TRBJ2-4; perhaps TRBD2 as D (5 bases). V lost 7 bases and J lost 8, with 18 bases in between. The CDR3 has 14 residues. The germline V gene encodes CDR1 SGHAT and CDR2 FQNNGV. The CDR3, as DNA: TGTGCCAGCAACCCCCAACGGGGATGGGACATTCAGTACTCC. Translated, it gives CASNPQRGWDIQYS.

This clonotype was recorded at least ten times. The chain recombines TRBV4-1 with TRBJ2-1, with TRBD2 matching 14 bases. Germline V gene data show CDR1 as MGHRA and CDR2 as YSYEKL. The trim removed 2 bases at V and 6 bases at J, leaving 12 bases unmatched. The CDR3 runs 19 residues. The CDR3: CASSQKGLAGARALNEQFF. For the CDR3, the DNA is TGCGCCAGCAGCCAAAAGGGACTAGCGGGAGCTAGGGCCCTCAATGAGCAGTTCTTC.

Points on this clonotype: A read error is possible here, since a much larger clone lies one base away. This chain joins TRBV28 and TRBJ2-2; D could derive from TRBD1 or TRBD2 (6 bases each). The CDR3 is 14 amino acids. The germline V gene has CDR1 MDHEN and CDR2 SYDVKM. Trimming pared 4 bases from V and 6 bases from J, leaving 12 bases between. The CDR3 DNA sequence: TGTGCCAGCAGTTGGGGGGCGGGCCCCGGGGAGCTGTTTTTT. This gives the protein CASSWGAGPGELFF. The complete variable domain, with remaining parts taken from reference TRBV28 and TRBJ2-2, reads DVKVTQSSRYLVKRTGEKVFLECVQDMDHENMFWYRQDPGLGLRLIYFSYDVKMKEKGDIPEGYSVSREKKERFSLILESASTNQTSMYLCASSWGAGPGELFFGEGSRLTVL.

Regarding this clonotype: The conserved closing phenylalanine or tryptophan is absent in this CDR3, likely reflecting a read error. The CDR3 is CANSSLTRGRATGELFL. In nucleotides, the CDR3 is TGTGCCAACAGCTCTTTAACGAGGGGGAGGGCCACCGGGGAGCTGTTTCTT. This chain uses TRBV11-2 with TRBJ2-2; D is perhaps TRBD2 (7 bases). Germline lookup yields CDR1 SGHAT and CDR2 FQNNGV. The CDR3 loop spans 17 amino acids.

This clonotype came up a few times. The chain uses TRBV2 and TRBJ2-5; D is perhaps TRBD2 (5 bases). The V gene's germline CDR1 is SNHLY and CDR2 FYNNEI. The V end was cut by 10 bases, the J end by 1 base, with 7 bases between. The CDR3 sequence is 11 residues long. The CDR3: CATGSQETQYF. Here the CDR3 DNA reads TGTGCCACGGGGAGCCAAGAGACCCAGTACTTC.

The V and J genes are TRBV5-1 and TRBJ2-2; D ambiguous. The CDR3 totals 16 residues. V was shortened by 9 bases and J by 3 bases, with 21 bases between the two germline ends. Germline V gene data show CDR1 as SGHRS and CDR2 as YFSETQ. The CDR3 here is CANSLAGRTDTGELFF. The CDR3 bases are TGCGCCAACAGTTTGGCCGGGCGAACGGACACCGGGGAGCTGTTTTTT.

The J gene is TRBJ1-6, the V gene TRBV4-1; 11 nucleotides match TRBD1. Germline trimming cut 1 base from V and 17 bases from J; bases unmatched to any gene: 13. The CDR3 is 16 residues long. Germline V gives CDR1 MGHRA, CDR2 YSYEKL. The CDR3 loop is CASSQGTGGRGSTIHF. CDR3 in DNA: TGCGCCAGCAGCCAAGGGACAGGGGGCAGGGGTTCAACCATCCACTTT.

Of note for this clonotype: An end of the junction does not agree with germline; a read error may underlie this. As DNA, the CDR3 is TGTGCCGGCAGCCAAGACTCACGACGGGACAGGTTATGCTCTGGGGCCAACGTCCTGACTTTC. Translated, it gives CAGSQDSRRDRLCSGANVLTF. The rearrangement joins TRBV4-2 to TRBJ2-6; 8 bases line up with TRBD1. In germline, CDR1 is LGHNA, CDR2 YNFKEQ. This CDR3 has 21 residues.

The chain has TRBV29-1 and TRBJ1-5; 7 bases map to TRBD1. Germline V gene lookup returns CDR1 SQVTM and CDR2 ANQGSEA. This CDR3 is built from 14 residues. CDR3 nucleotides: TGCAGGGTTAGCAGGACAGGCGCCAATCAGCCCCAGCATTTT. It encodes CRVSRTGANQPQHF.

The V and J genes are TRBV28 and TRBJ1-2; TRBD1 matches 8 bases. The CDR3 is 17 amino acids. Germline CDR1 and CDR2: MDHEN and SYDVKM. J was trimmed by 0 bases and V by 7 bases; bases with no gene match: 13. DNA of the CDR3: TGTGCCAGCATATCCCCCCAGGGGGCATTAGCTAACTATGGCTACACCTTC. Amino acids: CASISPQGALANYGYTF.

This clonotype was counted many times. The J gene is TRBJ2-5, the V gene TRBV6-6; D unclear. The V gene lost 3 bases and the J gene lost 5 bases, with 7 bases spanning the gap. The V gene's germline CDR1 is MNHNY and CDR2 SVGAGI (reference sequence). This CDR3 spans 12 amino acids. The DNA for the CDR3 is TGTGCCAGCAGTTATAGTAGGGAGACCCAGTACTTC. Residues: CASSYSRETQYF.

The chain combines TRBV11-2 with TRBJ2-7, with D hard to call. V shed 2 bases and J shed 4 bases, with 12 bases lying between them. This CDR3 has 14 residues. Germline CDR1 is SGHAT and CDR2 is FQNNGV. The CDR3: CASSLTDWAYEQYF. CDR3 coding DNA: TGTGCCAGCAGCTTAACCGACTGGGCTTACGAGCAGTACTTC.

This clonotype was counted a few times. Sequence at one end of the junction differs from germline and may be a read error. The rearrangement links TRBV11-2 to TRBJ2-7; D is unclear. Germline values: CDR1 SGHAT, CDR2 FQNNGV. This CDR3 has 14 residues. The CDR3 here is CPSSLTDTAYEQYF. CDR3 nucleotides: TGTCCCAGCAGCCTAACTGATACTGCCTACGAGCAGTACTTC.

Regarding this clonotype: The CDR3 carries no conserved terminal phenylalanine or tryptophan, so it likely arises from a read error. The rearrangement links TRBV4-1 to TRBJ2-1, with a tentative D call TRBD1 (8 bases). The germline V gene encodes CDR1 MGHRA and CDR2 YSYEKL. The CDR3 totals 16 residues. CDR3 coding DNA: TGCGCCAGCAGCAAAGACCGGACAGGGACTAAGAATGAGCAGTTCTTA. The encoded protein is CASSKDRTGTKNEQFL.

This clonotype has just one count. Since a much larger clone is just one base distant, this may be a read error. The rearrangement joins TRBV5-1 to TRBJ2-1; 9 nucleotides line up with TRBD1. Germline CDR1 SGHRS, CDR2 YFSETQ. Trimming removed 0 bases from V and 0 bases from J; junction bases left unmatched: 7. This CDR3 spans 18 amino acids. The CDR3 loop reads CASSLGPGTGCSYNEQFF. CDR3 DNA: TGCGCCAGCAGCTTGGGTCCCGGGACAGGGTGCTCCTACAATGAGCAGTTCTTC.

CDR3 in amino acids: CAISERVFYEQYF. The CDR3 DNA sequence: TGTGCCATAAGTGAAAGGGTTTTCTACGAGCAGTACTTC. This chain connects TRBV6-1 to TRBJ2-7; D is unclear. The germline gives CDR1 MNHNS, CDR2 SASEGT. The CDR3 has 13 residues. Trimming pared 10 bases from V and 3 bases from J, leaving 16 bases between.

The chain joins TRBV6-5 to TRBJ2-3; tentatively, D is TRBD2 (6 bases). The CDR3 is 13 residues long. Per germline, CDR1 MNHEY and CDR2 SVGAGI. CDR3 nucleotide sequence: TGTATCAGTAGTAAGACTAGGGCAGATACGCAGTATTTT. Its translation: CISSKTRADTQYF.

This clonotype was picked up many times. The chain carries TRBV24-1 and TRBJ2-3, with unresolved D. V lost 2 bases to trimming and J lost 6 bases, with 11 bases between them. The CDR3 extends over 14 amino acids. Germline loops: CDR1 KGHDR, CDR2 SFDVKD. CDR3 DNA: TGTGCCACCAGTGATTCCGCGACGACGGATACGCAGTATTTT. Its translation: CATSDSATTDTQYF.